The subject of this entry is one T cell receptor (beta chain). Use of 60 Vbeta and 13 Jbeta primers characterized the PCR. The method was immunoSEQ multiplex PCR; TCRdb's version includes in-frame clones alone and lacks a portion of them. The sample carries approximately 180,000 clones, about four fifths recorded once. The entry originates in a study of cytomegalovirus exposure and HLA in healthy donors. Per the germline V gene, CDR1 is SNHLY and CDR2 is FYNNEI. The CDR3 is made up of 15 amino acids. Trimming removed 4 bases from V and 1 base from J; junction bases left unmatched: 4. This receptor was obtained from a woman aged 18-35 years in good health and CMV-seropositive. Sequences were obtained from PBMCs. V and J are TRBV2 and TRBJ1-2; TRBD1 matches 9 bases. The CDR3 loop is CASSGGTGLNYGYTF. The CDR3 nucleotides are TGTGCCAGCAGTGGGGGGACAGGGCTTAACTATGGCTACACCTTC.